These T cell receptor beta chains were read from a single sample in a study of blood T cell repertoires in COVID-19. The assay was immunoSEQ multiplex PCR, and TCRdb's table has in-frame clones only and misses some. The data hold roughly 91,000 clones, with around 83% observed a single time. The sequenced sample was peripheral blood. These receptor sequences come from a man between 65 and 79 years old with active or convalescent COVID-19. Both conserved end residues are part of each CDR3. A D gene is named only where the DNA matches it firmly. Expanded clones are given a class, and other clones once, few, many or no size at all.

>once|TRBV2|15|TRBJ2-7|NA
CASSGGTLSSYEQYF
TGTGCCAGCAGTGGCGGGACTCTTAGCTCCTACGAGCAGTACTTC
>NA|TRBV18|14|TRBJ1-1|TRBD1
CASSRSRGDTEAFF
TGTGCCAGCTCACGTTCCAGGGGGGACACTGAAGCTTTCTTT
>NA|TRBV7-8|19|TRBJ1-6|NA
CASSLVRTSGSSYNSPLHF
TGTGCCAGCAGCTTAGTCCGGACATCCGGCAGCTCCTATAATTCACCCCTCCACTTT
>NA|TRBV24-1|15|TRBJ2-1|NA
CATSGIRGTGNEQFF
TGTGCCACCAGTGGGATCAGGGGGACTGGGAATGAGCAGTTCTTC
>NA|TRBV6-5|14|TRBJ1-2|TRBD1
CASSLDRGRDGYTF
TGTGCCAGCAGTTTAGACAGGGGGCGCGATGGCTACACCTTC
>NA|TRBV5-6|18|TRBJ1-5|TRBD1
CASSWTGGGSWSNQPQHF
TGTGCCAGCAGCTGGACAGGGGGCGGGAGTTGGAGCAATCAGCCCCAGCATTTT
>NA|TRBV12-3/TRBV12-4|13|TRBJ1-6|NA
CASSPRGRSPLHF
TGTGCCAGCAGCCCAAGAGGGCGCTCACCCCTCCACTTT
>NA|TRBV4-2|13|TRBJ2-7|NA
CASSQGGQTEQYF
TGTGCCAGCAGCCAAGGGGGCCAGACCGAGCAGTACTTC
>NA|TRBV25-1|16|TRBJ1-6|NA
CASSEESTGDRAPLHF
TGTGCCAGCAGTGAAGAATCGACAGGCGATCGAGCACCCCTCCACTTT
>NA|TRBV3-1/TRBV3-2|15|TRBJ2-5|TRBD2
CASSRSGGHGETQYF
TGTGCCAGCAGCCGGTCGGGGGGGCACGGAGAGACCCAGTACTTC
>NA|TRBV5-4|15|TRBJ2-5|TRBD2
CASSQVAGGAETQYF
TGTGCCAGCAGTCAGGTAGCGGGAGGTGCAGAGACCCAGTACTTC
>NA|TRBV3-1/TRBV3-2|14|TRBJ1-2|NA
CASSQAAGYSGYTF
TGTGCCAGCAGCCAAGCGGCAGGGTATAGTGGCTACACCTTC
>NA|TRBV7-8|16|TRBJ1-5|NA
CASSLEGQGVDQPQHF
TGTGCCAGCAGCTTAGAGGGTCAAGGGGTGGATCAGCCCCAGCATTTT
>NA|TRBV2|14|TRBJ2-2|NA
CASSDQSNTGELFF
TGTGCCAGCAGTGATCAGTCGAACACCGGGGAGCTGTTTTTT
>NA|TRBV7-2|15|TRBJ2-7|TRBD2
CASSSLAGGTYEQYF
TGTGCCAGCAGCTCACTAGCGGGAGGAACCTACGAGCAGTACTTC
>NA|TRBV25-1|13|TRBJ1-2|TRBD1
CASSATYRGSYTF
TGTGCCAGCAGTGCTACCTACAGGGGTAGCTACACCTTC
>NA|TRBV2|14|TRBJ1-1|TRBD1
CASSRYRGNTEAFF
TGTGCCAGCAGTAGATACAGGGGGAACACTGAAGCTTTCTTT
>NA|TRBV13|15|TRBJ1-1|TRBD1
CASSTKGQENTEAFF
TGTGCCAGCAGCACCAAGGGACAGGAGAACACTGAAGCTTTCTTT
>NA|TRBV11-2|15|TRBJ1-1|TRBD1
CASSLVAGGWTEAFF
TGTGCCAGCAGCTTAGTGGCAGGGGGTTGGACTGAAGCTTTCTTT
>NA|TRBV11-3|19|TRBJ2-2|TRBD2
CASSLETLRGGPNTGELFF
TGTGCCAGCAGCTTAGAGACCCTTCGCGGGGGGCCGAACACCGGGGAGCTGTTTTTT
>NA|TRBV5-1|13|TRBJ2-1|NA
CASSNPGEYEQFF
TGCGCCAGCAGCAACCCAGGGGAATATGAGCAGTTCTTC
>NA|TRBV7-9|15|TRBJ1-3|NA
CASSLGESSGNTIYF
TGTGCCAGCAGCTTAGGGGAGAGCTCTGGAAACACCATATATTTT
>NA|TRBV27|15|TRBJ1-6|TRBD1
CASKAQTGVNSPLHF
TGTGCCAGCAAGGCCCAAACAGGGGTTAATTCACCCCTCCACTTT
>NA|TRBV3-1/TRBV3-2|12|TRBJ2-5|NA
CASSQKEGTQYF
TGTGCCAGCAGCCAAAAGGAGGGGACCCAGTACTTC
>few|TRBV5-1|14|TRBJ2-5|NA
CASSSGHGQETQYF
TGCGCCAGCAGCTCCGGACACGGCCAAGAGACCCAGTACTTC
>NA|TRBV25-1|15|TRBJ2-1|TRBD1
CASSLAGTAYNEQFF
TGTGCCAGCAGTCTCGCCGGGACAGCTTACAATGAGCAGTTCTTC
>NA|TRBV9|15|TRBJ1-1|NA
CASSVGRGFPTEAFF
TGTGCCAGCAGCGTAGGTAGAGGGTTCCCCACTGAAGCTTTCTTT
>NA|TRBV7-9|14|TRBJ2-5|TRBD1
CASSFGQGQETQYF
TGTGCCAGCAGCTTCGGACAGGGCCAAGAGACCCAGTACTTC
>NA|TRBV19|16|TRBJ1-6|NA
CASSVSEDSYNSPLHF
TGTGCCAGTAGTGTTAGCGAAGACTCCTATAATTCACCCCTCCACTTT
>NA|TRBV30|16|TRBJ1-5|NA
CAWSVRAGASNQPQHF
TGTGCCTGGAGTGTACGCGCGGGGGCAAGCAATCAGCCCCAGCATTTT
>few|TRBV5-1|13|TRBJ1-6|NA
CASSAADNSPLHF
TGCGCCAGCAGCGCGGCCGATAATTCACCCCTCCACTTT
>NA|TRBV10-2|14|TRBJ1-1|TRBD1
CASSGTGGVTEAFF
TGCGCCAGCAGCGGGACAGGGGGCGTCACTGAAGCTTTCTTT
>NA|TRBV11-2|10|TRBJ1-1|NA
CASSFDSAFF
TGTGCCAGCAGCTTCGACAGCGCTTTCTTT
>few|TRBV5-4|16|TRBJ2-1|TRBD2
CASSLDLAGGYNEQFF
TGTGCCAGCAGCTTGGATCTAGCGGGCGGGTACAATGAGCAGTTCTTC
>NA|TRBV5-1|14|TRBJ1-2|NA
CASSLEVTPGGYTF
TGCGCCAGCAGCTTGGAAGTTACCCCGGGTGGCTACACCTTC
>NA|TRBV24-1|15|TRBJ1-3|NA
CATSDSRQGGNTIYF
TGTGCCACCAGTGATTCGCGGCAGGGGGGAAACACCATATATTTT
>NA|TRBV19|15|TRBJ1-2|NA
CASSKGQGPYYGYTF
TGTGCCAGTAGTAAGGGCCAGGGGCCTTACTATGGCTACACCTTC
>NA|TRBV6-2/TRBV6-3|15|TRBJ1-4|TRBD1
CASSSQGAASEKLFF
TGTGCCAGCAGTTCCCAGGGGGCCGCCAGTGAAAAACTGTTTTTT
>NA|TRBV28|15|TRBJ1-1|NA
CASTGRGRMNTEAFF
TGTGCCAGCACGGGCAGGGGCAGAATGAACACTGAAGCTTTCTTT
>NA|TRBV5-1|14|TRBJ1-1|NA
CASSLEGANTEAFF
TGCGCCAGCAGCTTGGAAGGGGCGAACACTGAAGCTTTCTTT
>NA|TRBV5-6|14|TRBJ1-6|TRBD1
CASSTGTGGSPLHF
TGTGCCAGCAGTACCGGGACAGGGGGTTCACCCCTCCACTTT
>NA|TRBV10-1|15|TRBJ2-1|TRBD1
CAIIGWDSSYNEQFF
TGCGCCATCATAGGGTGGGACAGCTCCTACAATGAGCAGTTCTTC
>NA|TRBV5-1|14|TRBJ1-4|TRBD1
CASSVTTGEEKLFF
TGCGCCAGCAGCGTGACAACAGGGGAAGAAAAACTGTTTTTT
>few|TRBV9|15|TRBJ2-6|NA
CASSVGLSGANVLTF
TGTGCCAGCAGCGTAGGACTTTCTGGGGCCAACGTCCTGACTTTC
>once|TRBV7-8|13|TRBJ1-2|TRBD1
CASSFGTAYGYTF
TGTGCCAGCAGCTTTGGGACAGCTTATGGCTACACCTTC
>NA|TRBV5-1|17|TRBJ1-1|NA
CASSSGGGAGANTEAFF
TGCGCCAGCAGCTCTGGCGGGGGCGCGGGGGCGAACACTGAAGCTTTCTTT
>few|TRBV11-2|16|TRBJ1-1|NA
CASSPTGGIGNTEAFF
TGTGCCAGCAGCCCCACCGGGGGGATTGGGAACACTGAAGCTTTCTTT
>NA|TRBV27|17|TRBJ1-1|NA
CASSSQRLGDSHTEAFF
TGTGCCAGCAGCTCCCAACGGCTCGGAGACAGCCACACTGAAGCTTTCTTT
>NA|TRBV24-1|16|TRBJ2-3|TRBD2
CATSDRTSGDTDTQYF
TGTGCCACCAGTGACCGGACTAGCGGGGACACAGATACGCAGTATTTT
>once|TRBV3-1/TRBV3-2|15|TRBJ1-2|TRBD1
CASSQLRQGAYGYTF
TGTGCCAGCAGCCAGCTCCGTCAGGGGGCTTATGGCTACACCTTC